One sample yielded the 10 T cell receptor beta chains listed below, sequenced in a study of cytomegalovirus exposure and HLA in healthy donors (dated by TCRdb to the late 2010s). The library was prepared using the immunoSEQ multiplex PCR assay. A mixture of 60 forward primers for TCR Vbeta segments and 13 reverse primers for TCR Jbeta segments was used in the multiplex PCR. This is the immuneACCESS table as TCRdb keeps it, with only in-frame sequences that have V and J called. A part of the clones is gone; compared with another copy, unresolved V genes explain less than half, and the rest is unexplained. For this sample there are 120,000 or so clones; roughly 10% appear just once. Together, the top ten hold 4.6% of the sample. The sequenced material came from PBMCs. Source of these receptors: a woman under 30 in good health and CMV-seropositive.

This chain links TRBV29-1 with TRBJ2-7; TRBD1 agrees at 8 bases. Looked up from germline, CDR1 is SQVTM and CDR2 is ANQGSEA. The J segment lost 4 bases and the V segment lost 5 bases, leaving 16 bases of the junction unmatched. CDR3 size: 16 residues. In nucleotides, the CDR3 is TGCAGCGTTAATCGAGCCGGGACAGGAAAAACTTACGAGCAGTACTTC. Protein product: CSVNRAGTGKTYEQYF.

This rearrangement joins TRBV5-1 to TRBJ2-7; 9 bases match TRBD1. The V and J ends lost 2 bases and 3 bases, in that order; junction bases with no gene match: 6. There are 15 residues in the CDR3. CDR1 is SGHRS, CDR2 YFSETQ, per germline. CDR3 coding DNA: TGCGCCAGCAGCTTTGGGGGGACAGGGAACTACGAGCAGTACTTC. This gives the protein CASSFGGTGNYEQYF.

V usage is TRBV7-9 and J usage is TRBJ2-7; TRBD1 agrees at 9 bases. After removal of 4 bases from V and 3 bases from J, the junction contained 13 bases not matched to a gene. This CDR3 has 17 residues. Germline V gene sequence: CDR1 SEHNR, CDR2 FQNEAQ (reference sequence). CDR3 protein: CASSSGQGFPSFYEQYF. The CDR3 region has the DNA TGTGCCAGCAGCTCCGGACAGGGGTTCCCCTCTTTCTACGAGCAGTACTTC.

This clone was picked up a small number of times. CDR3 residues: CSVAPGQGAGNYGYTF. The DNA for the CDR3 is TGCAGCGTGGCACCGGGACAGGGGGCCGGTAACTATGGCTACACCTTC. The J gene is TRBJ1-2, the V gene TRBV29-1; TRBD1 matches at 12 bases. The CDR3 consists of 16 residues. The V segment lost 6 bases and the J segment 1 base; nucleotides outside the gene matches: 9. The germline V gene encodes CDR1 SQVTM and CDR2 ANQGSEA.

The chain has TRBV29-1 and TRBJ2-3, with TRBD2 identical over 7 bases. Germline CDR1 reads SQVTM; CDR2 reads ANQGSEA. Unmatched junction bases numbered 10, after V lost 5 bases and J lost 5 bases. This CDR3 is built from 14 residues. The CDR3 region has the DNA TGCAGCGTTTGGTTGGGGGGGATTCAAGATACGCAGTATTTT. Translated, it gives CSVWLGGIQDTQYF.

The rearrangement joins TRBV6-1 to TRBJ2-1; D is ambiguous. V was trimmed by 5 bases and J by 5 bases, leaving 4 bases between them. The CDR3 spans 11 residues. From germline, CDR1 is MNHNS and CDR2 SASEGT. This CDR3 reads CASSYNNEQFF. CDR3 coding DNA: TGTGCCAGCAGTTATAACAATGAGCAGTTCTTC.

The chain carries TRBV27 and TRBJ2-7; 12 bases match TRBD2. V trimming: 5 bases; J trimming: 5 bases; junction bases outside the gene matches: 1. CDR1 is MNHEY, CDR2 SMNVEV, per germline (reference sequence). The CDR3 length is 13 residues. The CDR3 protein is CASSPSGRDEQYF. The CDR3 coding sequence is TGTGCCAGCAGTCCTAGCGGGAGGGACGAGCAGTACTTC.

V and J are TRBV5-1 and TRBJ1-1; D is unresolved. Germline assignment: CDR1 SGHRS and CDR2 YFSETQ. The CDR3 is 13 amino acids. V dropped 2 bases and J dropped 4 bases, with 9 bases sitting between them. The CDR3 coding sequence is TGCGCCAGCAGCTTCCCGGAGGGCACTGAAGCTTTCTTT. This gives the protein CASSFPEGTEAFF.

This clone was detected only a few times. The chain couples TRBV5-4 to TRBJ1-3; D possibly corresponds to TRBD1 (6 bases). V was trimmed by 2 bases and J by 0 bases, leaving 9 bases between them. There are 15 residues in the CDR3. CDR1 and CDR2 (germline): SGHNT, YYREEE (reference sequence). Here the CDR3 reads CASSLEGVSGNTIYF. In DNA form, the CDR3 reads TGTGCCAGCAGCTTAGAGGGGGTCTCTGGAAACACCATATATTTT.

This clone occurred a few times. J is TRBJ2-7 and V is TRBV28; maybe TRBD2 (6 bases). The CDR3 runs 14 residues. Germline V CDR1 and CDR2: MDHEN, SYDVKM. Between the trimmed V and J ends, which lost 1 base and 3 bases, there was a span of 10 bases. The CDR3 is CASSLSAGIYEQYF. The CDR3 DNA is TGTGCCAGCAGTTTATCGGCGGGGATCTACGAGCAGTACTTC.